This TCR beta chain was captured in a study of cytomegalovirus exposure and HLA in healthy donors. Turning to the study itself: In terms of ancestry, the Caucasian-associated cluster contained 80% to 90% of the roughly 400 genotyped donors. General study points: Later analysis demonstrated an association between a missense DCLRE1C variant and TCR beta V- and J-gene trimming.

The CDR3 has 15 residues. Germline values: CDR1 SGHTA, CDR2 FQGNSA. V lost 3 bases and J lost 7; bases outside the gene matches: 12. A multiplex PCR was run with 60 Vbeta primers and 13 Jbeta primers. Some clones are missing from TCRdb's copy, which holds only in-frame ones; the method was immunoSEQ multiplex PCR. Of approximately 190,000 clones listed, over 70% are singletons. Note on this clone: The target antigen is unknown.

This sequence was found in a man aged 45-65 years in good health and CMV-seronegative. The gene calls are TRBV7-2 and TRBJ2-7, with TRBD1 matching over 7 bases. The sequenced sample consisted of PBMCs. CDR3 coding DNA: TGTGCCAGCAGCTTCGGCGTCGCAGGGGGATATGAGCAGTACTTC. Protein: CASSFGVAGGYEQYF.